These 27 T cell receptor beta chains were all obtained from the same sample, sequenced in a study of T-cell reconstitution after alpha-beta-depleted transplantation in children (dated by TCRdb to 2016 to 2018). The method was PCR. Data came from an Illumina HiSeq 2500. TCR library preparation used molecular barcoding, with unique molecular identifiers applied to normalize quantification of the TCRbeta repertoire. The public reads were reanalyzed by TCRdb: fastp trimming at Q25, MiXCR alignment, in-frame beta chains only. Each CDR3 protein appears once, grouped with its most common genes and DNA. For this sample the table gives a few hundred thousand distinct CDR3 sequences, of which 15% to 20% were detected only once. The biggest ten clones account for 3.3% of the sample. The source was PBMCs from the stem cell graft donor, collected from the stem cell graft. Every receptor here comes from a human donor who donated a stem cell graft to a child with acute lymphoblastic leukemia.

CDR3 loop: CASSALTGYETEAFF. The CDR3 region has the DNA TGTGCCAGCAGTGCCTTGACAGGGTATGAGACTGAAGCTTTCTTT. The genes are TRBV25-1 and TRBJ1-1; 7 bases fit TRBD1. J was trimmed by 5 bases and V by 4 bases; bases with no gene match: 10. CDR3 length: 15 amino acids. Per germline, CDR1 MGHDK and CDR2 SYGVNS.

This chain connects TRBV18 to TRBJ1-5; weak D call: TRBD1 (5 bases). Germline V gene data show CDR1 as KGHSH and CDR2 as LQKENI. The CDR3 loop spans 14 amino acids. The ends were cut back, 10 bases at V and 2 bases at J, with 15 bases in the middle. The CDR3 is CATSEGFGNQPQHF. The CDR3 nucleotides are TGTGCCACCAGCGAGGGGTTTGGCAATCAGCCCCAGCATTTT.

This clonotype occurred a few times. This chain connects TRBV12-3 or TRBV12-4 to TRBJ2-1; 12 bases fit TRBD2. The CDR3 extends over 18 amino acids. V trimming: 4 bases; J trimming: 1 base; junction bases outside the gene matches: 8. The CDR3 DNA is TGTGCCAGCAGTTCCCCTAGCGGGGGGGATCTTTCCTACAATGAGCAGTTCTTC. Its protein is CASSSPSGGDLSYNEQFF.

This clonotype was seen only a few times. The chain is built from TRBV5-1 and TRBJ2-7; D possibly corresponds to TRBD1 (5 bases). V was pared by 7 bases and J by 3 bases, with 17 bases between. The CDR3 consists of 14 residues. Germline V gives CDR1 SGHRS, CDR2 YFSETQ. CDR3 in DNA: TGCGCCAGCGCCCAGGGCAGGCGTTTCTACGAGCAGTACTTC. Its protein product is CASAQGRRFYEQYF.

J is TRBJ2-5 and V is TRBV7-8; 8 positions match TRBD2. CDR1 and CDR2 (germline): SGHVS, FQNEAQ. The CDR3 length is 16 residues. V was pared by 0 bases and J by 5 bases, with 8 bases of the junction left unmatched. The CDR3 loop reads CASSLARTSWMETQYF. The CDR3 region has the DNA TGTGCCAGCAGCTTAGCGCGGACTAGCTGGATGGAGACCCAGTACTTC. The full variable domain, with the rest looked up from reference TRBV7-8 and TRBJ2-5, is GAGVSQSPRYKVAKRGQDVALRCDPISGHVSLFWYQQALGQGPEFLTYFQNEAQLDKSGLPSDRFFAERPEGSVSTLKIQRTQQEDSAVYLCASSLARTSWMETQYFGPGTRLLVL.

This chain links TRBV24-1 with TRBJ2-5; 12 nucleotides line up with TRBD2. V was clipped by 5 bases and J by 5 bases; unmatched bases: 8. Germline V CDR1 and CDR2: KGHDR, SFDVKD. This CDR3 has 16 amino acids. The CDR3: CATSGTSGEALETQYF. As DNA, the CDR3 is TGTGCCACCAGTGGGACTAGCGGGGAGGCCCTGGAGACCCAGTACTTC.

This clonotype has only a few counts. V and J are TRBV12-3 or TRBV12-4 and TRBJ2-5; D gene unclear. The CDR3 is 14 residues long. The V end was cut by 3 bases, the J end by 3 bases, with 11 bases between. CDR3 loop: CASSFGTSKETQYF. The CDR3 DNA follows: TGTGCCAGCAGTTTCGGTACATCTAAAGAGACCCAGTACTTC.

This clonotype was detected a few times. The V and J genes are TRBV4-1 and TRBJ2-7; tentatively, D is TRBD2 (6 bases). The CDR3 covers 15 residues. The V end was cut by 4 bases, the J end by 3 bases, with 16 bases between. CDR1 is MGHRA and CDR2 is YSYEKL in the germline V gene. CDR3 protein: CASSPFGGGNYEQYF. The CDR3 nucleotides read TGCGCCAGCAGCCCCTTTGGGGGAGGCAACTACGAGCAGTACTTC.

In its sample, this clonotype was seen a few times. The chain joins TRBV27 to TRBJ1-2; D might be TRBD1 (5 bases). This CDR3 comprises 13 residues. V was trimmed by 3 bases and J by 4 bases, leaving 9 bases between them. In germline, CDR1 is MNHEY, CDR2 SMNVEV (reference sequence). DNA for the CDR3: TGTGCCAGCAGTTTCGGGGCAGGCTATGGCTACACCTTC. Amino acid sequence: CASSFGAGYGYTF.

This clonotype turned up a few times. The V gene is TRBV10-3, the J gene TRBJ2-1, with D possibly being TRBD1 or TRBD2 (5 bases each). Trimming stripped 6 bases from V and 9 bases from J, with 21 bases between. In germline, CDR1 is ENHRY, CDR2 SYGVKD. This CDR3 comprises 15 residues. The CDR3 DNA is TGTGCCATCAGCCTCCCCTTGGGGGAGACTGGTGAGCAGTTCTTC. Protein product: CAISLPLGETGEQFF.

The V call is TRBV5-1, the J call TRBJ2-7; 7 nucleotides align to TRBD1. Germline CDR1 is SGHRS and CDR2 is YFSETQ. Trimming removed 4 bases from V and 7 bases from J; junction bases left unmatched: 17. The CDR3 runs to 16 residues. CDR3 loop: CASSPTNRGSLMEQYF. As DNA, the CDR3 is TGCGCCAGCAGCCCTACAAACAGGGGCAGCTTAATGGAGCAGTACTTC.

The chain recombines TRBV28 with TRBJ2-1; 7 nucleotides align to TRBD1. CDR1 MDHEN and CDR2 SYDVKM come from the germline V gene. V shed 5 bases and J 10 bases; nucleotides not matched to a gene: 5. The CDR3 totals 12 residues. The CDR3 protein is CASSTGVWEQFF. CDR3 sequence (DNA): TGTGCCAGCAGTACAGGGGTATGGGAGCAGTTCTTC.

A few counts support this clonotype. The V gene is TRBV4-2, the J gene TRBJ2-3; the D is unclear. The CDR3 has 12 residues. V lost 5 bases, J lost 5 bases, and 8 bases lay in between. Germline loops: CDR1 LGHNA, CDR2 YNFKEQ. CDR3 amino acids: CASSWAQDTQYF. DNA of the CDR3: TGTGCCAGCAGCTGGGCCCAAGATACGCAGTATTTT.

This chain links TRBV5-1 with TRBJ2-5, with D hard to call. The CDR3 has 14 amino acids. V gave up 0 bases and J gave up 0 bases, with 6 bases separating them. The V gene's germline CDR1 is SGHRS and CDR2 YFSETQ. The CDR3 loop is CASSLASYQETQYF. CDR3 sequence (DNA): TGCGCCAGCAGCTTGGCCTCGTACCAAGAGACCCAGTACTTC.

The CDR3 loop reads CASSHTRSEETQYF. The CDR3 region has the DNA TGTGCCAGCAGCCACACACGGTCGGAAGAGACCCAGTACTTC. This chain connects TRBV7-7 to TRBJ2-5; no reliable D call. V shed 5 bases and J shed 3 bases, with 13 bases lying between them. From germline, CDR1 is SSHAT and CDR2 FNYEAQ (reference sequence). This CDR3 region has 14 residues.

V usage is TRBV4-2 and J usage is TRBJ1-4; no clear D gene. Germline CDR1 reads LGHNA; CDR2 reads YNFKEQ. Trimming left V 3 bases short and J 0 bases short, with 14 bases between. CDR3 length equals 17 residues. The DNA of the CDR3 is TGTGCCAGCAGCCATGGCGTCGCGGCCACAACTAATGAAAAACTGTTTTTT. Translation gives CASSHGVAATTNEKLFF.

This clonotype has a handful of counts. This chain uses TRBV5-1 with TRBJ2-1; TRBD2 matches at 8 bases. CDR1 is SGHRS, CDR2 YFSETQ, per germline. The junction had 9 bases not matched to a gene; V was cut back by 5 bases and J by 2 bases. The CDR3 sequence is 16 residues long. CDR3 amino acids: CASSQIAGFTYNEQFF. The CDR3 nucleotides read TGCGCCAGCAGTCAGATAGCGGGATTCACCTACAATGAGCAGTTCTTC.

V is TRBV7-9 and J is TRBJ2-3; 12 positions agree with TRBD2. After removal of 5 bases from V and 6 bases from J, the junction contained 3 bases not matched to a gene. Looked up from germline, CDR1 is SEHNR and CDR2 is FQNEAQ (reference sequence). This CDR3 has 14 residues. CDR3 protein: CASSRTSGMDTQYF. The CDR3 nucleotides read TGTGCCAGCAGCCGGACTAGCGGGATGGATACGCAGTATTTT.

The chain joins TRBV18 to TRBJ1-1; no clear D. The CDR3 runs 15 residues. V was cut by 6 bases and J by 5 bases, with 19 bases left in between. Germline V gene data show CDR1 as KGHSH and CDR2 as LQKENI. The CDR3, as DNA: TGTGCCAGCTCCCCTGTCAAGGGTGCGGGTACTGAAGCTTTCTTT. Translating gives CASSPVKGAGTEAFF.

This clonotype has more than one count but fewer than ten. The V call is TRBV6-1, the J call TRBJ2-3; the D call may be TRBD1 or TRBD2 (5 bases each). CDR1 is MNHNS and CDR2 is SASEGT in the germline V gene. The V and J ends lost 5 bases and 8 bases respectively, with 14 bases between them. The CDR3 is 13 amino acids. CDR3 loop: CASSPGAPGTQYF. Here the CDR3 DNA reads TGTGCCAGCAGTCCCGGGGCCCCGGGTACGCAGTATTTT.

The CDR3 spells CASSLDGGDAFYEQYF. CDR3 DNA: TGTGCCAGCAGCCTAGACGGAGGGGACGCTTTCTACGAGCAGTACTTC. The chain joins TRBV4-2 to TRBJ2-7, with a tentative D call TRBD2 (6 bases). Trimming took 4 bases from V and 3 from J, leaving 19 bases between them. The CDR3 has 16 amino acids. From germline, CDR1 is LGHNA and CDR2 YNFKEQ.

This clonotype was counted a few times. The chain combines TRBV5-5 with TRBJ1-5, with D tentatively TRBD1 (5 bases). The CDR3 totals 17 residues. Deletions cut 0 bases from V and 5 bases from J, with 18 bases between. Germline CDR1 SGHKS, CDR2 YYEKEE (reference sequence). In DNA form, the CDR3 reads TGTGCCAGCAGCTTGGGTGACAGCTCGGGGAAGTATCAGCCCCAGCATTTT. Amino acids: CASSLGDSSGKYQPQHF. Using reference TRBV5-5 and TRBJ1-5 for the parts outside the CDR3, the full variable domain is DAGVTQSPTHLIKTRGQQVTLRCSPISGHKSVSWYQQVLGQGPQFIFQYYEKEERGRGNFPDRFSARQFPNYSSELNVNALLLGDSALYLCASSLGDSSGKYQPQHFGDGTRLSIL.

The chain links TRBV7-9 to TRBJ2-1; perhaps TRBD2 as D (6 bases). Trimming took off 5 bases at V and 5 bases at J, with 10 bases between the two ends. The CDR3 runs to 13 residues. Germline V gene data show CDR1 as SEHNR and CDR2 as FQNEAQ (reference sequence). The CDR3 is CASSVTSNNEQFF. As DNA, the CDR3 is TGTGCCAGCAGCGTCACTAGCAACAATGAGCAGTTCTTC. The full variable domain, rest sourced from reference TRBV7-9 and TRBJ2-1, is DTGVSQNPRHKITKRGQNVTFRCDPISEHNRLYWYRQTLGQGPEFLTYFQNEAQLEKSRLLSDRFSAERPKGSFSTLEIQRTEQGDSAMYLCASSVTSNNEQFFGPGTRLTVL.

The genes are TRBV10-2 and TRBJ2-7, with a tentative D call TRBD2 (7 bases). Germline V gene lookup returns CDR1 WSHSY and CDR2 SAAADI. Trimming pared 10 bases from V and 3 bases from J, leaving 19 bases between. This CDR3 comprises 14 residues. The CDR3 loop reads CATVPGGAYYEQYF. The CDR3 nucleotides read TGCGCCACCGTCCCGGGGGGCGCCTACTACGAGCAGTACTTC.

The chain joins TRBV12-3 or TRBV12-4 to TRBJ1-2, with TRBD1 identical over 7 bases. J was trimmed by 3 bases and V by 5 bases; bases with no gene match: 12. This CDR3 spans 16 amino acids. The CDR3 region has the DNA TGTGCCAGCAGTGGGTACAGGGGCGCGGGGGACTATGGCTACACCTTC. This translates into CASSGYRGAGDYGYTF.

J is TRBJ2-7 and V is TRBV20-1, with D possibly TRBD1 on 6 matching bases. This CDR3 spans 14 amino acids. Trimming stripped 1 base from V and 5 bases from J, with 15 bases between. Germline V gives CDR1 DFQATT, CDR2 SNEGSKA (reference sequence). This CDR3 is CSARGTTGRHEQYF. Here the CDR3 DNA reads TGCAGTGCTAGAGGAACTACAGGGAGACACGAGCAGTACTTC.

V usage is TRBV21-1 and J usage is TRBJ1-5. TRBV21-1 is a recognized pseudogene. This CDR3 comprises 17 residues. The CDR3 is CASSKGSSPHSNQPQHF. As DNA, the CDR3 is TGTGCCAGCAGCAAGGGATCATCCCCACATAGCAATCAGCCCCAGCATTTT.